These 11 T cell receptor beta chains were all obtained from the same sample, sequenced in a study of beta chain features in type 1 diabetes (dated by TCRdb to the late 2010s). Antigens of these TCRs are unknown. What the study reported, not specific to this receptor: A moderate but significant shortening of TCRB CDR3 length was observed in type 1 diabetes patients in all four CD4+ subsets.

Library preparation used the immunoSEQ multiplex PCR assay. The entire amount of isolated RNA was reverse transcribed using the High Capacity cDNA Reverse Transcription Kit, so the sequenced TCRB transcripts were expressed ones. Not all clones reach the TCRdb copy of this immuneACCESS table, which keeps in-frame sequences only. Checked studies attribute under half of the gap to unresolved V genes and leave the rest unexplained. The sample yields nearly 350,000 clones; approximately 9.9% were counted once. About 1% of the sample comes from the top ten. Sequencing was performed on central memory CD4+ T cells from blood. The source of these receptors is a young man with type 1 diabetes.

This chain joins TRBV30 and TRBJ1-1; D is uncertain. Per the germline V gene, CDR1 is GTSNPN and CDR2 is SVGIG (reference sequence). The CDR3 loop spans 12 amino acids. V dropped 5 bases and J dropped 4 bases, with 11 bases sitting between them. This CDR3 reads CAWGDYGTEAFF. In DNA form, the CDR3 reads TGTGCCTGGGGGGATTATGGCACTGAAGCTTTCTTT. The variable domain in full, completed from reference TRBV30 and TRBJ1-1, reads SQTIHQWPATLVQPVGSPLSLECTVEGTSNPNLYWYRQAAGRGLQLLFYSVGIGQISSEVPQNLSASRPQDRQFILSSKKLLLSDSGFYLCAWGDYGTEAFFGQGTRLTVV.

The rearrangement uses TRBV13 and TRBJ2-1; TRBD2 might be the D (7 bases). This CDR3 is built from 16 residues. Germline values: CDR1 PRHDT, CDR2 FYEKMQ (reference sequence). The V gene lost 4 bases and the J gene lost 7 bases, with 20 bases spanning the gap. CDR3 DNA: TGTGCCAGCAGCTCCTTCCGAGGGGGGGCCAAAAATGAGCAGTTCTTC. Protein sequence: CASSSFRGGAKNEQFF. The full variable domain, its missing parts supplied by reference TRBV13 and TRBJ2-1, is AAGVIQSPRHLIKEKRETATLKCYPIPRHDTVYWYQQGPGQDPQFLISFYEKMQSDKGSIPDRFSAQQFSDYHSELNMSSLELGDSALYFCASSSFRGGAKNEQFFGPGTRLTVL.

The rearrangement uses TRBV7-2 and TRBJ2-5; the D gene could be TRBD1 or TRBD2 (5 bases each). The CDR3 is made up of 15 amino acids. V dropped 5 bases and J dropped 5 bases, with 18 bases sitting between them. Germline V gene sequence: CDR1 SGHTA, CDR2 FQGNSA. For the CDR3, the DNA is TGTGCCAGCAGCCGCGGAGAGGGGCGTCACGAGACCCAGTACTTC. Encoded protein: CASSRGEGRHETQYF.

This CDR3 reads CASGWGTANNSPLHF. CDR3 DNA: TGTGCCAGCGGGTGGGGGACAGCCAATAATTCACCCCTCCACTTT. The chain links TRBV2 to TRBJ1-6, with 7 bases matching TRBD1. Looked up from germline, CDR1 is SNHLY and CDR2 is FYNNEI. The ends lost 8 bases at V and 5 bases at J; junction bases unmatched: 9. This CDR3 comprises 15 residues.

The V call is TRBV7-2, the J call TRBJ2-5; D is undetermined. Trimming left V 5 bases short and J 2 bases short, with 9 bases between. CDR1 and CDR2 (germline): SGHTA, FQGNSA. The CDR3 consists of 13 residues. This chain's CDR3 is CASSRSQQETQYF. The CDR3 coding sequence is TGTGCCAGCAGCCGCTCACAACAAGAGACCCAGTACTTC.

V gene TRBV28 combines with J gene TRBJ2-3; 7 nucleotides line up with TRBD1. Germline V gene data show CDR1 as MDHEN and CDR2 as SYDVKM. CDR3 size: 14 residues. V shed 6 bases and J 1 base; nucleotides not matched to a gene: 4. For the CDR3, the DNA is TGTGCCAGCAGAACCACAGGGGGCACAGATACGCAGTATTTT. It encodes CASRTTGGTDTQYF.

This clone turned up a few times. The V gene is TRBV6-6, the J gene TRBJ2-7; TRBD2 matches at 9 bases. The length of the CDR3 is 14 residues. Germline V gives CDR1 MNHNY, CDR2 SVGAGI (reference sequence). V lost 4 bases and J lost 1; bases outside the gene matches: 2. The CDR3 DNA reads as TGTGCCAGCAGTTGGAGCGGGGGGTCCTACGAGCAGTACTTC. Translated: CASSWSGGSYEQYF.

The chain joins TRBV2 to TRBJ2-4, with TRBD1 as a possible D gene (5 bases). Trimming took 0 bases from V and 0 from J, leaving 9 bases between them. Germline V lookup: CDR1 SNHLY, CDR2 FYNNEI. This CDR3 contains 16 residues. CDR3 residues: CASSEAGRIAKNIQYF. CDR3 sequence (DNA): TGTGCCAGCAGTGAAGCGGGGCGGATAGCCAAAAACATTCAGTACTTC.

This sequence joins TRBV15 and TRBJ2-1; maybe TRBD1 (6 bases). Germline V gene data show CDR1 as LNHNV and CDR2 as YYDKDF (reference sequence). V lost 2 bases and J 6 bases, leaving 14 bases between the germline ends. This CDR3 is 15 amino acids long. CDR3 region: CATSRPGTNINEQFF. CDR3 nucleotide sequence: TGTGCCACCAGCAGACCGGGGACAAATATCAATGAGCAGTTCTTC.

Only a few counts were recorded for this clone. The chain recombines TRBV6-1 with TRBJ1-5; weak D call: TRBD1 (5 bases). The CDR3 runs to 13 residues. The V gene lost 6 bases and the J gene lost 6 bases, with 12 bases spanning the gap. Per germline, CDR1 MNHNS and CDR2 SASEGT. The CDR3 protein is CASRGVTSQPQHF. In nucleotides, the CDR3 is TGTGCCAGCAGGGGGGTGACTAGTCAGCCCCAGCATTTT.

This clone was seen a handful of times. This rearrangement joins TRBV5-4 to TRBJ2-5; no definite D call. The CDR3 is 14 amino acids. V gave up 2 bases and J gave up 2 bases, with 10 bases separating them. Germline loops: CDR1 SGHNT, CDR2 YYREEE (reference sequence). The CDR3 DNA is TGTGCCAGCAGCTTAGGCACAGCGCAAGAGACCCAGTACTTC. Protein: CASSLGTAQETQYF.